This TCR beta chain originates from a study of spatial heterogeneity in lung cancer. About the study: Combinations of a unique TCR and a UMI were tallied in raw reads, and on average each appeared more than ten times. The study, taken as a whole, reports: Blood showed ubiquitous tumor TCRs more often at resection than at routine follow-up.

As to time point: blood at routine non-recurrence follow-up after resection. This CDR3 region has 14 residues. Trimming stripped 5 bases from V and 3 bases from J, with 14 bases between. Germline V gene lookup returns CDR1 SEHNR and CDR2 FQNEAQ (reference sequence). A single record per CDR3 protein comes from TCRdb applying MiXCR to the 5' RACE reads. The sample contains about 29,000 distinct CDR3 sequences, around 9.3% of which appear only once. This clonotype was detected many times. The antigen is not known. The specimen was PBMCs, collected at follow-up. The genes are TRBV7-9 and TRBJ2-7; the D is unclear. The receptor comes from a female donor with early-stage non-small cell lung cancer. The CDR3 region is CASSPPINIYEQYF. The CDR3 DNA sequence: TGTGCCAGCAGCCCCCCCATCAACATCTACGAGCAGTACTTC.